This T cell receptor beta chain was sequenced during a study of blood T cell repertoires in COVID-19. Study-level information: COVID-19 samples from acute and convalescent phases originated in the United States, Italy and Spain.

In the original workflow: From reference gene primer amplification, estimates of nucleated cell counts were derived. Some clones are missing from TCRdb's copy, which holds only in-frame ones; the method was immunoSEQ multiplex PCR. V, J and clone size are taken as reported in that table, and D and trimming were inferred from the DNA itself. The sample consists of fewer than 110,000 clones, roughly nine tenths of them appearing once. With 2 bases removed from V and 11 bases from J, the gap between germline ends came to 15 bases. The germline gives CDR1 MNHNY, CDR2 SVGAGI (reference sequence). The CDR3 contains 13 residues.

Sequenced input: peripheral blood. The V and J genes are TRBV6-6 and TRBJ1-1; D is unresolved. This TCR derives from a man aged 45-65 years with acute or convalescent COVID-19. The CDR3 sequence is CASSYAARQLAFF. In DNA form, the CDR3 reads TGTGCCAGCAGTTACGCGGCTAGGCAATTGGCTTTCTTT.